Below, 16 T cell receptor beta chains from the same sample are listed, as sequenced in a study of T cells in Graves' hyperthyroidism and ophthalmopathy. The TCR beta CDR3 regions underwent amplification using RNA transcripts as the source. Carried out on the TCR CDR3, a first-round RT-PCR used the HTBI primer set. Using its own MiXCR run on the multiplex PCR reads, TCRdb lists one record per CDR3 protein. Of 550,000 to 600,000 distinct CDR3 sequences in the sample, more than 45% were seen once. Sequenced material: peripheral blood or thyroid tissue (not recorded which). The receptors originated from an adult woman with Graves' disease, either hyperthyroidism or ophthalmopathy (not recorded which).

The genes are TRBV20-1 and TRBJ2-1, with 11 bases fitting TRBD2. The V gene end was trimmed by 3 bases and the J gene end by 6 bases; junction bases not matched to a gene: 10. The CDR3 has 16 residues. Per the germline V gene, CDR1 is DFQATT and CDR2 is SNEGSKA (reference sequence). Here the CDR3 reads CSASLASGRRLNEQFF. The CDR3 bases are TGCAGTGCTAGTTTGGCTAGCGGGAGGAGGCTCAATGAGCAGTTCTTC.

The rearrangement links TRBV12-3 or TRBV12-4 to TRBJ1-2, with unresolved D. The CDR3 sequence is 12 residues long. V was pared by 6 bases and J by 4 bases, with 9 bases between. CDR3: CASSISSYGYTF. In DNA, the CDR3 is TGTGCCAGCAGCATCAGTTCCTATGGCTACACCTTC.

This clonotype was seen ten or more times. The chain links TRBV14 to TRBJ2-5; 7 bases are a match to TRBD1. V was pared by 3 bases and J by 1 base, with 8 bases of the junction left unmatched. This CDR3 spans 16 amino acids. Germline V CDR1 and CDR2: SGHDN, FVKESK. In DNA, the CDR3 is TGTGCCAGCAGCCAGGAACCGGGACAGTTCCAAGAGACCCAGTACTTC. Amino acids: CASSQEPGQFQETQYF.

As DNA, the CDR3 is TGTGCTAGAGCCGGGGACACTGACTACGAGCAGTACTTC. It is translated as CARAGDTDYEQYF. The chain combines TRBV11-1 with TRBJ2-7; possible D gene TRBD1, 6 bases. CDR3 size: 13 residues. Germline values: CDR1 SGHAT, CDR2 FQDESV (reference sequence). The full variable domain, in which reference TRBV11-1 and TRBJ2-7 provide the parts outside the CDR3, is EAEVAQSPRYKITEKSQAVAFWCDPISGHATLYWYRQILGQGPELLVQFQDESVVDDSQLPKDRFSAERLKGVDSTLKIQPAELGDSAMYLCARAGDTDYEQYFGPGTRLTVT.

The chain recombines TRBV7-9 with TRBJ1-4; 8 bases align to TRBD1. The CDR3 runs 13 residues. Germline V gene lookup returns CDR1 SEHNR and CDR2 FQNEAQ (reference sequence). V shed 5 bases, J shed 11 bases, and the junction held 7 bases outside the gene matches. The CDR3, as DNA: TGTGCCAGCAGCGGAGCGACAGGGGCTAAACTGTTTTTT. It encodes CASSGATGAKLFF.

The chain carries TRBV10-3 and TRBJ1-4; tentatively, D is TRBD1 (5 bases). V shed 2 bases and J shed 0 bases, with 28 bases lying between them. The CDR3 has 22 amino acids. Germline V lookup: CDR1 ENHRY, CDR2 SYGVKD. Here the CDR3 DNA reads TGTGCCATCAGTGAGGGTGCCAGCAGTTTATCCCCCGCGACAGCAACTAATGAAAAACTGTTTTTT. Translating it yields CAISEGASSLSPATATNEKLFF.

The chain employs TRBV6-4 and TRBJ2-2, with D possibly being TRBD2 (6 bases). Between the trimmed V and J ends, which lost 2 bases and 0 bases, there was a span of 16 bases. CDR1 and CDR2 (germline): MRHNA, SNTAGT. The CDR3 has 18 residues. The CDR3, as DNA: TGTGCCAGCAGTGACCTCGTCCCGGGGGTCCCGAACACCGGGGAGCTGTTTTTT. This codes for CASSDLVPGVPNTGELFF.

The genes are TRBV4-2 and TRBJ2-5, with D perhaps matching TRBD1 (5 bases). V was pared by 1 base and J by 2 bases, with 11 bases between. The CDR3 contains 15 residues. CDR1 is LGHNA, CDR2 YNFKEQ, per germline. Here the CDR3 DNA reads TGTGCCAGCAGCCAAGGGGGCCTACCGCAAGAGACCCAGTACTTC. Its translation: CASSQGGLPQETQYF.

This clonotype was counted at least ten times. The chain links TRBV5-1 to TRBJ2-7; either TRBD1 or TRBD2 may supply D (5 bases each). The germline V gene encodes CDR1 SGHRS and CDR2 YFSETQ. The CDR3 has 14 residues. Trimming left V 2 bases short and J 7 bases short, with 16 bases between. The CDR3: CASSFRGAAWEQYF. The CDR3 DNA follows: TGCGCCAGCAGCTTTAGGGGAGCCGCGTGGGAGCAGTACTTC.

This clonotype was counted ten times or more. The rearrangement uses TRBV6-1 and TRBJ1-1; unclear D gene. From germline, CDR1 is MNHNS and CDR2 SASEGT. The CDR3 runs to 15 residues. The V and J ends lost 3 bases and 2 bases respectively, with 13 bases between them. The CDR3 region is CASSDTERVNTEAFF. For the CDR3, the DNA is TGTGCCAGCAGTGATACTGAGCGCGTTAACACTGAAGCTTTCTTT.

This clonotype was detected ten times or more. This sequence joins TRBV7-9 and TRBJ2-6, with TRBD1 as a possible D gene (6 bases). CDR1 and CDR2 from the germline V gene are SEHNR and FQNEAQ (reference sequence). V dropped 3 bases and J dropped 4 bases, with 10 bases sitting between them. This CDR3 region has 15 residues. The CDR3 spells CASSFAGVGANVLTF. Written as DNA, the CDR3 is TGTGCCAGCAGCTTCGCAGGGGTCGGGGCCAACGTCCTGACTTTC.

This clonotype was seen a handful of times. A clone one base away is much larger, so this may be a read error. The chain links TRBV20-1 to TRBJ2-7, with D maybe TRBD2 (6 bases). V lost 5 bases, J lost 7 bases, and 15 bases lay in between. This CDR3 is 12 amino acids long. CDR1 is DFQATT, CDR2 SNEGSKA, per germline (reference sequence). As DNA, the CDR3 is TGCAGTGCTTTCCTGGAGGGTTTGGAGCAGTACTTC. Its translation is CSAFLEGLEQYF.

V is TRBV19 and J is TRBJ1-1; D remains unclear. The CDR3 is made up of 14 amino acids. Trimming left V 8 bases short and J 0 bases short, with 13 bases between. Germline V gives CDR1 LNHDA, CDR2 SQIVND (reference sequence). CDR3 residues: CASLPENMNTEAFF. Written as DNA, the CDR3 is TGTGCCAGTTTGCCAGAGAACATGAACACTGAAGCTTTCTTT. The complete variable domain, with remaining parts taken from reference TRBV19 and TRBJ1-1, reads DGGITQSPKYLFRKEGQNVTLSCEQNLNHDAMYWYRQDPGQGLRLIYYSQIVNDFQKGDIAEGYSVSREKKESFPLTVTSAQKNPTAFYLCASLPENMNTEAFFGQGTRLTVV.

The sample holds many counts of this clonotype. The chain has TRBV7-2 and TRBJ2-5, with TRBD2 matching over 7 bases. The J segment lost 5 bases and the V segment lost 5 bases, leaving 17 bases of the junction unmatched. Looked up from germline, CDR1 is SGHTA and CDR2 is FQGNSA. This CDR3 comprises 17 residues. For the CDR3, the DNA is TGTGCCAGCAGCCCCCGCCGGGTGGGAGGGCCGCGGGAGACCCAGTACTTC. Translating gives CASSPRRVGGPRETQYF.

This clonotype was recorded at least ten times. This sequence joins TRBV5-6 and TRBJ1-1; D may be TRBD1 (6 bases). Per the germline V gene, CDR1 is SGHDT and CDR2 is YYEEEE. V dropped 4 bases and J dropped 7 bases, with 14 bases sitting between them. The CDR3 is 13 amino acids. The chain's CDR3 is CASSLNDRYEAFF. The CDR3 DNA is TGTGCCAGCAGCCTGAACGACAGGTATGAAGCTTTCTTT. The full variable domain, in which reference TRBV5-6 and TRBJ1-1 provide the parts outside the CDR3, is DAGVTQSPTHLIKTRGQQVTLRCSPKSGHDTVSWYQQALGQGPQFIFQYYEEEERQRGNFPDRFSGHQFPNYSSELNVNALLLGDSALYLCASSLNDRYEAFFGQGTRLTVV.

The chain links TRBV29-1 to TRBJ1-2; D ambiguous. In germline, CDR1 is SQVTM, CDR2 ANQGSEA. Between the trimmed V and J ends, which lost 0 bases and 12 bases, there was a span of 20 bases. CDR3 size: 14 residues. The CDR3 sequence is CSVEDRGTSSGNTF. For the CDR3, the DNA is TGCAGCGTTGAAGATCGGGGAACGAGCTCTGGAAACACCTTC.